The T cell receptor (beta chain) under discussion was sequenced for a study of blood T cell repertoires in COVID-19. Study-wide context: The analysed material was cDNA or gDNA that came from T cells, B-cell-depleted T cells, or PBMCs.

Per the study methods: Quantification of nucleated cells was approximated via reference gene primer amplification. Sequencing used immunoSEQ multiplex PCR; TCRdb keeps in-frame clones, though not all of them. V and J calls and clone size are as listed in that table; D and trimming were resolved from the DNA. Of approximately 400,000 clones in the sample, about nine tenths were seen once. The sample holds one count of this clone. Study members were between about 18 and 95 years old and lived in 25 or so US regions. Cohort allocation depended upon clinical history that participants reported. Germline lookup yields CDR1 SGHTA and CDR2 FQGNSA. J was trimmed by 2 bases and V by 3 bases; bases with no gene match: 7. This CDR3 comprises 16 residues.

This rearrangement joins TRBV7-2 to TRBJ1-1; 9 positions agree with TRBD1. The TCR originated in a woman in her thirties or forties who had been exposed to COVID-19. What was sequenced was PBMCs or T cells enriched from blood (not recorded which). The CDR3 region has the DNA TGTGCCAGCAGCTTCCGGGACAGGGAGGTAAACACTGAAGCTTTCTTT. Translated: CASSFRDREVNTEAFF.